This T cell receptor beta chain was captured in a study of T cell repertoires in cytomegalovirus infection. General study results and limits: Of the TCR beta families, the public ones yielded a cumulative frequency that identified carriers of CMV plus the relevant HLA.

The CDR3 is 12 residues long. Notes on this clonotype: Its target is not known. Relative to the germline gene, one junction end is altered; a read error may explain this.

MiXCR, applied by TCRdb to the reads, yields one record per CDR3 protein. The data show about 150,000 distinct CDR3 sequences, with 17% seen just once and 15% to 20% held by the top ten. Material: CD8+ T cells from PBMCs. The V gene is TRBV12-3 or TRBV12-4, the J gene TRBJ1-2, with 7 bases fitting TRBD1. This receptor was taken from a human donor in good health (CMV status not recorded). Some clones in this sample may be carry-over from other donors' samples. CDR3 sequence (DNA): TGTGCCAGCAGTCCACAGGGGATGGGCGGCACTTTC. It yields the protein CASSPQGMGGTF.